The 31 T cell receptor beta chains below all came from one sample that was sequenced in a study of T cells in Graves' hyperthyroidism and ophthalmopathy (dated by TCRdb to the late 2010s). The library was made by multiplex PCR. Instrument on record: Illumina HiSeq 2000. Amplification of TCR beta CDR3 regions was carried out from RNA transcripts. The TCR CDR3 was subjected to a first round of RT-PCR using the HTBI primer set and the Qiagen OneStep RT-PCR kit. Using fastp trimming at Q25 and MiXCR clonotype assembly, TCRdb reanalyzed the public sequencing data and kept in-frame beta chains. Each CDR3 protein gets just one entry, which takes the most common genes and DNA from the rows behind it. Across this sample there are more than 300,000 distinct CDR3 sequences, with roughly 13% seen only once. Of the sample, over 8.5% falls within the top ten clones. Sequencing was performed on blood. All receptors derive from a woman aged 18-35 years with Graves' hyperthyroidism.

This clonotype was seen repeatedly, ten times or more. The chain joins TRBV20-1 to TRBJ2-7; possible D gene TRBD1, 5 bases. The CDR3 totals 15 residues. V was cut by 0 bases and J by 2 bases, with 14 bases left in between. Germline-derived CDR1 and CDR2 are DFQATT and SNEGSKA (reference sequence). CDR3 sequence (DNA): TGCAGTGCTAGAGAACTGGACAAAACCACCTACGAGCAGTACTTC. Translation: CSARELDKTTYEQYF.

The table lists this clonotype with many counts. This chain uses TRBV12-5 with TRBJ2-2; no firm D call. The germline V and J ends were trimmed by 6 bases and 5 bases, with 10 bases remaining between them. Germline CDR1 LGHNT, CDR2 FRNRAP. The CDR3 runs 13 residues. CDR3: CASGVQMTGELFF. CDR3 sequence (DNA): TGTGCTAGTGGGGTTCAGATGACCGGGGAGCTGTTTTTT. Looking up the rest from reference TRBV12-5 and TRBJ2-2 gives the full variable domain: DARVTQTPRHKVTEMGQEVTMRCQPILGHNTVFWYRQTMMQGLELLAYFRNRAPLDDSGMPKDRFSAEMPDATLATLKIQPSEPRDSAVYFCASGVQMTGELFFGEGSRLTVL.

This clonotype was counted many times. The chain recombines TRBV2 with TRBJ1-5, with 8 positions matching TRBD1. V trimming: 8 bases; J trimming: 3 bases; junction bases outside the gene matches: 3. CDR3 size: 13 residues. From germline, CDR1 is SNHLY and CDR2 FYNNEI. The CDR3 nucleotides are TGTGCCAGCGAGACAGGGGACAATCAGCCCCAGCATTTT. It yields the protein CASETGDNQPQHF.

This clonotype was observed many times. The rearrangement uses TRBV20-1 and TRBJ2-1; D is ambiguous. Trimming took off 0 bases at V and 0 bases at J, with 15 bases between the two ends. This CDR3 comprises 17 residues. CDR1 and CDR2 (germline): DFQATT, SNEGSKA (reference sequence). In nucleotides, the CDR3 is TGCAGTGCTAGAGATTTCGGCTCAGCTAACTCCTACAATGAGCAGTTCTTC. Amino acids: CSARDFGSANSYNEQFF.

In this sample, this clonotype turned up many times. This chain connects TRBV6-1 to TRBJ2-7; D call uncertain. V was trimmed by 3 bases and J by 4 bases, leaving 13 bases between them. CDR1 is MNHNS, CDR2 SASEGT, per germline. This CDR3 comprises 14 residues. In DNA, the CDR3 is TGTGCCAGCAGTGAGCCCCGTGAAGTTTACGAGCAGTACTTC. Amino acids: CASSEPREVYEQYF.

This clonotype was observed many times. The rearrangement uses TRBV24-1 and TRBJ2-3, with TRBD2 matching over 8 bases. The ends lost 6 bases at V and 6 bases at J; junction bases unmatched: 4. This CDR3 is built from 13 residues. The germline CDR1 and CDR2 sequences are KGHDR and SFDVKD. CDR3 sequence reads: CATSHPSGDTQYF. The CDR3 coding sequence is TGTGCCACCAGTCACCCTAGCGGGGATACGCAGTATTTT.

Ten or more counts support this clonotype. The CDR3 nucleotides are TGTGCCAGCAGTTTCCGTGCCCCTTTCTGGTTCCAAGAGACCCAGTACTTC. Protein sequence: CASSFRAPFWFQETQYF. The rearrangement joins TRBV27 to TRBJ2-5; no clear D. Germline CDR1 MNHEY, CDR2 SMNVEV (reference sequence). The V gene lost 3 bases and the J gene lost 1 base, with 18 bases spanning the gap. The CDR3 has 17 amino acids.

Of note for this clonotype: Mismatch with germline at one junction end may stem from a read error. The chain is built from TRBV27 and TRBJ2-7, with TRBD1 as a possible D gene (6 bases). This CDR3 has 15 residues. Germline V gene lookup returns CDR1 MNHEY and CDR2 SMNVEV (reference sequence). Here the CDR3 reads CASGDQDSASCEQYF. The CDR3 DNA follows: TGTGCCAGCGGCGACCAGGACAGTGCCTCCTGCGAGCAGTACTTC.

In its sample, this clonotype was seen many times. The rearrangement links TRBV7-9 to TRBJ2-1; tentatively, D is TRBD2 (5 bases). The CDR3 has 15 residues. Germline V CDR1 and CDR2: SEHNR, FQNEAQ (reference sequence). Trimming took off 4 bases at V and 4 bases at J, with 14 bases between the two ends. CDR3 residues: CASSSVSPGYNEQFF. DNA of the CDR3: TGTGCCAGCAGCTCAGTATCTCCGGGGTACAATGAGCAGTTCTTC. Variable domain in full (rest from reference TRBV7-9 and TRBJ2-1): DTGVSQNPRHKITKRGQNVTFRCDPISEHNRLYWYRQTLGQGPEFLTYFQNEAQLEKSRLLSDRFSAERPKGSFSTLEIQRTEQGDSAMYLCASSSVSPGYNEQFFGPGTRLTVL.

This clonotype was found many times. The CDR3 region is CASSSTTSGDETQYF. In DNA form, the CDR3 reads TGTGCCAGCAGTTCCACGACTAGCGGGGATGAGACCCAGTACTTC. This chain uses TRBV28 with TRBJ2-5, with TRBD2 identical over 11 bases. CDR1 and CDR2 (germline): MDHEN, SYDVKM. The CDR3 has 15 amino acids. V was pared by 4 bases and J by 5 bases, with 6 bases of the junction left unmatched.

The rearrangement joins TRBV28 to TRBJ1-5, with D tentatively TRBD1 (5 bases). The CDR3 consists of 18 residues. The V end lost 5 bases, the J end lost 0 bases, and 20 bases lay between the germline ends. Germline CDR1 is MDHEN and CDR2 is SYDVKM. CDR3 sequence: CASSPSDSLRYSNQPQHF. CDR3 in DNA: TGTGCCAGCAGTCCTTCCGACAGTCTAAGATATAGCAATCAGCCCCAGCATTTT.

There are many counts of this clonotype. The chain couples TRBV11-2 to TRBJ2-7, with TRBD2 as a possible D gene (5 bases). Germline assignment: CDR1 SGHAT and CDR2 FQNNGV. This CDR3 contains 13 residues. Trimming pared 6 bases from V and 3 bases from J, leaving 12 bases between. In DNA form, the CDR3 reads TGTGCCAGCAGTGCCGGGATCAGCTACGAGCAGTACTTC. Protein: CASSAGISYEQYF. Full variable domain (remainder filled in from reference TRBV11-2 and TRBJ2-7): EAGVAQSPRYKIIEKRQSVAFWCNPISGHATLYWYQQILGQGPKLLIQFQNNGVVDDSQLPKDRFSAERLKGVDSTLKIQPAKLEDSAVYLCASSAGISYEQYFGPGTRLTVT.

This clonotype was counted ten times or more. The CDR3 reads CSVLSGWSGKTEAFF. In DNA, the CDR3 is TGCAGCGTTTTAAGTGGGTGGAGCGGTAAGACTGAAGCTTTCTTT. V gene TRBV29-1 combines with J gene TRBJ1-1; D ambiguous. Trimming took 5 bases from V and 5 from J, leaving 21 bases between them. CDR3 length: 15 amino acids. Looked up from germline, CDR1 is SQVTM and CDR2 is ANQGSEA. Complete variable domain (other parts from reference TRBV29-1 and TRBJ1-1): SAVISQKPSRDICQRGTSLTIQCQVDSQVTMMFWYRQQPGQSLTLIATANQGSEATYESGFVIDKFPISRPNLTFSTLTVSNMSPEDSSIYLCSVLSGWSGKTEAFFGQGTRLTVV.

Notes on this clonotype: One junction end does not reproduce the germline sequence, and a read error may be involved. The J gene is TRBJ2-1, the V gene TRBV15, with D tentatively TRBD2 (7 bases). Germline values: CDR1 LNHNV, CDR2 YYDKDF (reference sequence). The length of the CDR3 is 16 residues. CDR3 in amino acids: CATSRDRAGAYIEQFF. CDR3 nucleotide sequence: TGTGCCACCAGCAGAGATCGGGCGGGGGCCTACATTGAGCAGTTCTTC. Full variable domain (rest looked up from reference TRBV15 and TRBJ2-1): DAMVIQNPRYQVTQFGKPVTLSCSQTLNHNVMYWYQQKSSQAPKLLFHYYDKDFNNEADTPDNFQSRRPNTSFCFLDIRSPGLGDTAMYLCATSRDRAGAYIEQFFGPGTRLTVL.

This clonotype has a count of ten or more. This rearrangement joins TRBV7-2 to TRBJ1-1; D gene unclear. This CDR3 region has 16 residues. Germline V gives CDR1 SGHTA, CDR2 FQGNSA. V was trimmed by 4 bases and J by 1 base, leaving 16 bases between them. The chain's CDR3 is CASSSRPNSPNTEAFF. Written as DNA, the CDR3 is TGTGCCAGCAGCTCGAGACCGAATAGTCCGAACACTGAAGCTTTCTTT.

This clonotype occurred a few times. The chain recombines TRBV5-8 with TRBJ2-5, with D hard to call. This CDR3 is 14 amino acids long. V dropped 4 bases and J dropped 2 bases, with 12 bases sitting between them. CDR1 is SGHTS, CDR2 YDEGEE, per germline. The CDR3 nucleotides are TGTGCCAGCAGCCAAGACACGGATCAAGAGACCCAGTACTTC. Encoded protein: CASSQDTDQETQYF. Combining the CDR3 with reference TRBV5-8 and TRBJ2-5 gives the whole variable domain EAGVTQSPTHLIKTRGQQATLRCSPISGHTSVYWYQQALGLGLQFLLWYDEGEERNRGNFPPRFSGRQFPNYSSELNVNALELEDSALYLCASSQDTDQETQYFGPGTRLLVL.

This clonotype appeared many times. The chain recombines TRBV6-1 with TRBJ2-1, with 7 bases that match TRBD1. With 10 bases clipped from V and 4 bases from J, the junction kept 10 bases outside the gene matches. Germline V CDR1 and CDR2: MNHNS, SASEGT. CDR3 size: 14 residues. The DNA for the CDR3 is TGTGCCACCTTAATCGGGACAGCTTACAATGAGCAGTTCTTC. This translates into CATLIGTAYNEQFF.

This clonotype came up many times. The chain uses TRBV7-2 and TRBJ2-3; 12 bases line up with TRBD2. This CDR3 spans 16 amino acids. V was pared by 5 bases and J by 6 bases, with 9 bases of the junction left unmatched. Germline loops: CDR1 SGHTA, CDR2 FQGNSA. CDR3: CASSPRLAGEVDTQYF. CDR3 bases: TGTGCCAGCAGCCCCAGACTAGCGGGAGAAGTGGATACGCAGTATTTT.

The chain is built from TRBV7-9 and TRBJ1-2; D remains unclear. The CDR3 has 14 amino acids. Trimming cost V 1 base and J 1 base, with 7 bases left between them. From germline, CDR1 is SEHNR and CDR2 FQNEAQ (reference sequence). Written as DNA, the CDR3 is TGTGCCAGCAGCTTAGACGCCAGTAACTATGGCTACACCTTC. This gives the protein CASSLDASNYGYTF.

This clonotype was recorded at least ten times. The V and J genes are TRBV20-1 and TRBJ2-7, with D perhaps assigned TRBD1 or TRBD2 (5 bases each). The CDR3 runs to 13 residues. The V end lost 6 bases, the J end lost 2 bases, and 14 bases lay between the germline ends. Germline CDR1 and CDR2: DFQATT and SNEGSKA (reference sequence). CDR3 bases: TGCAGTGCCCGACCGGGGCAGGCCTACGAGCAGTACTTC. As protein: CSARPGQAYEQYF.

In its sample, this clonotype was seen many times. The V call is TRBV20-1, the J call TRBJ1-2, with a tentative D call TRBD1 (5 bases). The germline gives CDR1 DFQATT, CDR2 SNEGSKA (reference sequence). Trimming took off 0 bases at V and 1 base at J, with 18 bases between the two ends. The CDR3 totals 17 residues. CDR3 DNA: TGCAGTGCTAGAGATATCCCGGGGACCGGGGGTAACTATGGCTACACCTTC. Translated, it gives CSARDIPGTGGNYGYTF.

In this sample, this clonotype turned up many times. The chain combines TRBV7-8 with TRBJ1-5, with a possible D match to TRBD1 (6 bases). Germline loops: CDR1 SGHVS, CDR2 FQNEAQ. The V end was cut by 0 bases, the J end by 5 bases, with 14 bases between. This CDR3 comprises 16 residues. Written as DNA, the CDR3 is TGTGCCAGCAGCTTAGCTTCAACAGGGAAACATCAGCCCCAGCATTTT. Amino acids: CASSLASTGKHQPQHF.

This clonotype came up a few times. This chain joins TRBV3-1 and TRBJ2-3; 9 nucleotides match TRBD2. Germline CDR1 and CDR2: LGHDT and YNNKEL (reference sequence). This CDR3 spans 18 amino acids. V trimming: 0 bases; J trimming: 5 bases; junction bases outside the gene matches: 12. This CDR3 reads CASSQDFTGGGAEDTQYF. DNA for the CDR3: TGTGCCAGCAGCCAAGATTTTACGGGCGGGGGGGCGGAAGATACGCAGTATTTT.

In this sample, this clonotype turned up once. The chain recombines TRBV6-2 or TRBV6-3 with TRBJ1-2; D perhaps matches TRBD1 (5 bases). The CDR3 is 18 residues long. The V gene's germline CDR1 is MNHEY and CDR2 SVGEGT. Trimming removed 0 bases from V and 4 bases from J, with 21 bases in between. The DNA for the CDR3 is TGTGCCAGCAGTTACTCCTCCCAAGGGGCAGGCGGGGGCTATGGCTACACCTTC. As protein: CASSYSSQGAGGGYGYTF.

This clonotype was counted a few times. A read error may be the cause here, since a much bigger clone is one base away. The CDR3 loop reads CSARVGRLSEQYF. The CDR3, as DNA: TGCAGTGCTAGAGTTGGAAGGTTAAGCGAGCAGTACTTC. The rearrangement joins TRBV20-1 to TRBJ2-7, with D unclear. Trimming took 1 base from V and 6 from J, leaving 13 bases between them. Germline values: CDR1 DFQATT, CDR2 SNEGSKA (reference sequence). This CDR3 is built from 13 residues.

On this clonotype itself: The germline gene is not matched at one end of the junction; a read error may be the cause. This sequence joins TRBV15 and TRBJ2-6; D perhaps matches TRBD2 (6 bases). This CDR3 contains 14 residues. Germline-derived CDR1 and CDR2 are LNHNV and YYDKDF (reference sequence). The CDR3 coding sequence is TGTGCCGCCAGGGACTCCTCTGGGGCCAACGTCCTGACTTTC. This codes for CAARDSSGANVLTF.

This clonotype was seen a few times. The CDR3 is CASSYALAGAYNEQFF. The CDR3 bases are TGTGCCAGCAGTTACGCACTAGCGGGGGCCTACAATGAGCAGTTCTTC. The V call is TRBV6-2 or TRBV6-3, the J call TRBJ2-1; 11 bases match TRBD2. Trimming at V came to 2 bases and at J to 2 bases, leaving 2 bases not matched to a gene. The germline V gene encodes CDR1 MNHEY and CDR2 SVGEGT. The CDR3 has 16 residues.

This clonotype was counted at least ten times. V is TRBV20-1 and J is TRBJ2-7, with 10 bases that match TRBD1. V shed 0 bases and J 5 bases; nucleotides not matched to a gene: 10. Germline V gene data show CDR1 as DFQATT and CDR2 as SNEGSKA (reference sequence). This CDR3 spans 16 amino acids. The CDR3 nucleotides are TGCAGTGCTAGAGACGCTACCGGGACAGGGGAGGACGAGCAGTACTTC. It specifies CSARDATGTGEDEQYF.

This clonotype was picked up many times. The rearrangement joins TRBV25-1 to TRBJ1-1; D might be TRBD1 (5 bases). The CDR3 totals 16 residues. The V end lost 1 base, the J end lost 1 base, and 13 bases lay between the germline ends. Per the germline V gene, CDR1 is MGHDK and CDR2 is SYGVNS. DNA for the CDR3: TGTGCCAGCAGTGAATTTAGCGGGGGTCGGAACACTGAAGCTTTCTTT. This encodes CASSEFSGGRNTEAFF.

The rearrangement links TRBV20-1 to TRBJ2-1, with D possibly matching TRBD1 (6 bases). The V end was cut by 6 bases, the J end by 3 bases, with 12 bases between. Germline CDR1 DFQATT, CDR2 SNEGSKA (reference sequence). The CDR3 runs 13 residues. The CDR3 DNA follows: TGCAGTGCGAAGAGACAGGACTACAATGAGCAGTTCTTC. This encodes CSAKRQDYNEQFF.

Points on this clonotype: A much larger clone differs by one base, so this may be a read error. The chain links TRBV18 to TRBJ2-1; D is unresolved. CDR1 and CDR2 (germline): KGHSH, LQKENI. The CDR3 length is 12 residues. The CDR3 region is CAGSPLYNEQFF. In DNA form, the CDR3 reads TGTGCCGGCTCACCCCTCTACAATGAGCAGTTCTTC.